Following are 32 T cell receptor beta chains from one sample sequenced in a study of T-cell memory formation after mild COVID-19. TCRdb independently ran MiXCR on the 5' RACE reads; one entry per CDR3 protein. The top ten hold around 8.1% of the sample, which has about 610,000 distinct CDR3 sequences, 17% seen once. Sequencing was done on a sample of PBMCs or a T cell subset sorted from them (not recorded which). These receptors were taken from an adult woman who had mild COVID-19 (a few samples of this study predate the infection). Cell type and time point are not known.

This clonotype turned up a few times. This rearrangement joins TRBV18 to TRBJ2-7, with TRBD1 matching over 9 bases. Germline trimming cut 1 base from V and 1 base from J; bases unmatched to any gene: 5. The CDR3 runs 16 residues. In germline, CDR1 is KGHSH, CDR2 LQKENI. CDR3 sequence (DNA): TGTGCCAGCTCACCACAACCCGGGACAGGGTCCTACGAGCAGTACTTC. Encoded protein: CASSPQPGTGSYEQYF. The entire variable domain, with the rest obtained from reference TRBV18 and TRBJ2-7, is as follows: NAGVMQNPRHLVRRRGQEARLRCSPMKGHSHVYWYRQLPEEGLKFMVYLQKENIIDESGMPKERFSAEFPKEGPSILRIQQVVRGDSAAYFCASSPQPGTGSYEQYFGPGTRLTVT.

The chain is built from TRBV14 and TRBJ1-2; D uncertain. This CDR3 spans 14 amino acids. With 1 base removed from V and 8 bases from J, the gap between germline ends came to 14 bases. Looked up from germline, CDR1 is SGHDN and CDR2 is FVKESK. The CDR3 loop reads CASSQVPRLSGYTF. As DNA, the CDR3 is TGTGCCAGCAGCCAAGTACCCCGTCTTTCGGGCTACACCTTC.

The rearrangement links TRBV20-1 to TRBJ1-1; possible D gene TRBD1, 5 bases. The germline CDR1 and CDR2 sequences are DFQATT and SNEGSKA (reference sequence). Trimming removed 5 bases at V and 6 bases at J, with 16 bases between. There are 13 residues in the CDR3. The CDR3 is CSAGQSGGAEAFF. The CDR3 nucleotides read TGCAGTGCTGGACAATCCGGGGGTGCTGAAGCTTTCTTT.

V gene TRBV7-8 combines with J gene TRBJ1-1; D gene unclear. Germline V gene data show CDR1 as SGHVS and CDR2 as FQNEAQ. The V end lost 4 bases, the J end lost 1 base, and 16 bases lay between the germline ends. The CDR3 is 16 amino acids. CDR3 amino acids: CASSSAAGIANTEAFF. The CDR3 nucleotides are TGTGCCAGCAGCTCGGCTGCGGGGATCGCGAACACTGAAGCTTTCTTT.

Only a few counts were recorded for this clonotype. The rearrangement uses TRBV20-1 and TRBJ1-2; no firm D call. Germline V gives CDR1 DFQATT, CDR2 SNEGSKA (reference sequence). This CDR3 has 11 amino acids. Trimming removed 3 bases from V and 6 bases from J, with 8 bases in between. The CDR3 sequence: CSASAVDGYTF. The CDR3 nucleotides read TGCAGTGCTAGCGCAGTGGATGGCTACACCTTC.

This clonotype came up a few times. The rearrangement links TRBV19 to TRBJ2-1; 10 bases agree with TRBD1. The V and J ends lost 4 bases and 8 bases, in that order; junction bases with no gene match: 8. Germline loops: CDR1 LNHDA, CDR2 SQIVND (reference sequence). This CDR3 region has 15 residues. The CDR3 DNA sequence: TGTGCCAGTAGTAAAGCTGGGACAGGGGACTATGAGCAGTTCTTC. It specifies CASSKAGTGDYEQFF.

V is TRBV28 and J is TRBJ1-2, with D unclear. The V and J ends lost 4 bases and 8 bases respectively, with 17 bases between them. The CDR3 extends over 14 amino acids. Germline V CDR1 and CDR2: MDHEN, SYDVKM. The CDR3 region has the DNA TGTGCCAGCAGTTCAAGCAAACGAACTGGGGGCTACACCTTC. Amino acid sequence: CASSSSKRTGGYTF.

This clonotype was seen only a few times. The chain is built from TRBV10-3 and TRBJ1-2; 11 positions agree with TRBD1. With V trimmed by 11 bases and J by 4 bases, 0 bases remained unmatched. The length of the CDR3 is 11 residues. Germline V gene data show CDR1 as ENHRY and CDR2 as SYGVKD. CDR3 DNA: TGTGCCGGACAGGGGGCCTATGGCTACACCTTC. Translation gives CAGQGAYGYTF.

This CDR3 is CASSPKVFDEQFF. DNA of the CDR3: TGTGCCAGCAGCCCGAAAGTGTTCGATGAGCAGTTCTTC. The rearrangement uses TRBV7-9 and TRBJ2-1; D gene ambiguous. CDR1 is SEHNR and CDR2 is FQNEAQ in the germline V gene (reference sequence). V lost 5 bases and J lost 8, with 13 bases in between. The length of the CDR3 is 13 residues.

The chain couples TRBV20-1 to TRBJ1-1; possibly TRBD1 for D (6 bases). The germline V gene has CDR1 DFQATT and CDR2 SNEGSKA (reference sequence). Trimming took off 3 bases at V and 1 base at J, with 12 bases between the two ends. The CDR3 loop spans 14 amino acids. CDR3 DNA: TGCAGTGCTAGGTGGGGGGCCCAGAACACTGAAGCTTTCTTT. Translation: CSARWGAQNTEAFF.

The genes are TRBV9 and TRBJ2-1; 8 nucleotides agree with TRBD2. The CDR3 is 16 residues long. CDR1 and CDR2 from the germline V gene are SGDLS and YYNGEE. The V and J ends lost 0 bases and 7 bases, in that order; junction bases with no gene match: 9. In DNA, the CDR3 is TGTGCCAGCAGCGTAGATGCGGGGGGCGCGGGGAATGAGCAGTTCTTC. Translating gives CASSVDAGGAGNEQFF.

The V and J genes are TRBV2 and TRBJ2-4; 9 bases match TRBD2. The CDR3 is 16 residues long. V shed 7 bases, J shed 0 bases, and the junction held 7 bases outside the gene matches. Germline CDR1 and CDR2: SNHLY and FYNNEI. CDR3 nucleotides: TGTGCCAGCATTAAGGGACTAGCCGTAGCCAAAAACATTCAGTACTTC. The encoded protein is CASIKGLAVAKNIQYF.

This clonotype was seen a handful of times. V and J are TRBV9 and TRBJ2-5, with D perhaps matching TRBD2 (6 bases). The CDR3 consists of 16 residues. Trimming shortened V by 4 bases and J by 0 bases, and 16 bases separated the two germline ends. In germline, CDR1 is SGDLS, CDR2 YYNGEE. DNA for the CDR3: TGTGCCAGCAGCTTAGGAGCGGGTACCCACCAAGAGACCCAGTACTTC. Protein sequence: CASSLGAGTHQETQYF.

The chain employs TRBV5-1 and TRBJ1-6; 7 nucleotides align to TRBD1. After removal of 0 bases from V and 8 bases from J, the junction contained 5 bases not matched to a gene. This CDR3 spans 15 amino acids. Germline CDR1 and CDR2: SGHRS and YFSETQ. The CDR3 coding sequence is TGCGCCAGCAGCTTGGAGGGGGCGAGAGATTCACCCCTCCACTTT. Translating it yields CASSLEGARDSPLHF.

This chain connects TRBV19 to TRBJ2-3, with 9 bases aligning to TRBD1. The CDR3 loop spans 15 amino acids. CDR1 and CDR2 from the germline V gene are LNHDA and SQIVND (reference sequence). Trimming at V came to 3 bases and at J to 4 bases, leaving 5 bases not matched to a gene. CDR3 DNA sequence: TGTGCCAGTAGTATCAGGACAGGGGTTTCAGATACGCAGTATTTT. Protein: CASSIRTGVSDTQYF. The full variable domain, in which reference TRBV19 and TRBJ2-3 provide the parts outside the CDR3, is DGGITQSPKYLFRKEGQNVTLSCEQNLNHDAMYWYRQDPGQGLRLIYYSQIVNDFQKGDIAEGYSVSREKKESFPLTVTSAQKNPTAFYLCASSIRTGVSDTQYFGPGTRLTVL.

This clonotype was seen only a few times. The chain has TRBV15 and TRBJ2-7, with 7 bases that match TRBD2. Germline trimming cut 0 bases from V and 4 bases from J; bases unmatched to any gene: 12. Germline V gene lookup returns CDR1 LNHNV and CDR2 YYDKDF (reference sequence). The CDR3 is 17 amino acids. In nucleotides, the CDR3 is TGTGCCACCAGCAGAGAAGGGAGGGCTCCTTTCCTTTACGAGCAGTACTTC. It yields the protein CATSREGRAPFLYEQYF.

The chain couples TRBV12-3 or TRBV12-4 to TRBJ1-5; D not resolved. This CDR3 spans 14 amino acids. Trimming removed 3 bases at V and 3 bases at J, with 9 bases between. CDR3 coding DNA: TGTGCCAGCAGTTTTCCCATAGACAATCAGCCCCAGCATTTT. Its translation: CASSFPIDNQPQHF.

The rearrangement joins TRBV25-1 to TRBJ2-5; D is perhaps TRBD1 (6 bases). Trimming shortened V by 2 bases and J by 1 base, and 11 bases separated the two germline ends. The CDR3 is 15 amino acids. Germline CDR1 MGHDK, CDR2 SYGVNS. The CDR3 here is CASSEDRQVQETQYF. The CDR3 bases are TGTGCCAGCAGTGAAGATAGACAGGTCCAAGAGACCCAGTACTTC.

This clonotype was picked up one time. The J gene is TRBJ2-7, the V gene TRBV6-5; possible D gene TRBD2, 6 bases. Trimming pared 0 bases from V and 3 bases from J, leaving 9 bases between. Germline CDR1 reads MNHEY; CDR2 reads SVGAGI. This CDR3 comprises 14 residues. CDR3 sequence (DNA): TGTGCCAGCAGTTACTCGCTCGGGGGCTACGAGCAGTACTTC. Protein sequence: CASSYSLGGYEQYF.

The rearrangement joins TRBV20-1 to TRBJ2-7, with D perhaps given as TRBD1 or TRBD2 (5 bases each). V was cut by 3 bases and J by 2 bases, with 8 bases left in between. Germline V lookup: CDR1 DFQATT, CDR2 SNEGSKA (reference sequence). CDR3 size: 12 residues. CDR3: CSASGGPYEQYF. The CDR3 coding sequence is TGCAGTGCTAGTGGGGGACCCTACGAGCAGTACTTC.

The sample holds a few counts of this clonotype. The rearrangement uses TRBV12-3 or TRBV12-4 and TRBJ2-6; tentatively, D is TRBD1 (6 bases). This CDR3 region has 16 residues. Trimming stripped 5 bases from V and 0 bases from J, with 11 bases between. Written as DNA, the CDR3 is TGTGCCAGCAGTAGGGACACAAGCTCTGGGGCCAACGTCCTGACTTTC. Amino acids: CASSRDTSSGANVLTF.

The table lists this clonotype with many counts. This chain joins TRBV12-3 or TRBV12-4 and TRBJ2-4, with D unclear. Trimming removed 8 bases at V and 0 bases at J, with 14 bases between. The CDR3 is 15 amino acids. The CDR3 DNA reads as TGTGCCAGCTCGCATGGGTCCCAAGCCAAAAACATTCAGTACTTC. Translated, it gives CASSHGSQAKNIQYF.

This clonotype appeared a few times. The genes are TRBV5-5 and TRBJ1-4; perhaps TRBD1 as D (5 bases). The germline V gene has CDR1 SGHKS and CDR2 YYEKEE (reference sequence). The ends were cut back, 0 bases at V and 1 base at J, with 10 bases in the middle. This CDR3 contains 16 residues. The CDR3 loop is CASSLGPRETNEKLFF. The CDR3 DNA reads as TGTGCCAGCAGCTTGGGACCCAGGGAAACTAATGAAAAACTGTTTTTT.

V and J are TRBV20-1 and TRBJ2-5, with TRBD1 identical over 7 bases. J gave up 1 base and V 5 bases, and 4 bases lay outside the gene matches. In germline, CDR1 is DFQATT, CDR2 SNEGSKA (reference sequence). The CDR3 is 13 amino acids. Here the CDR3 reads CSAPDRAQETQYF. The DNA for the CDR3 is TGCAGTGCTCCCGACAGGGCCCAAGAGACCCAGTACTTC.

The gene calls are TRBV20-1 and TRBJ1-1; TRBD1 is a possible D gene (5 bases). This CDR3 spans 15 amino acids. Germline V lookup: CDR1 DFQATT, CDR2 SNEGSKA (reference sequence). The germline V and J ends were trimmed by 2 bases and 9 bases, with 22 bases remaining between them. The CDR3 nucleotides read TGCAGTGCTAGATCTTCGGGGCGTACCGCTCTCAAAGCTTTCTTT. It translates to CSARSSGRTALKAFF.

This clonotype was detected only a few times. This chain joins TRBV4-3 and TRBJ1-5; 7 nucleotides agree with TRBD1. The J segment lost 4 bases and the V segment lost 0 bases, leaving 3 bases of the junction unmatched. The CDR3 length is 15 residues. The germline V gene has CDR1 LGHNA and CDR2 YSLEER. This CDR3 is CASSQDGTANQPQHF. CDR3 coding DNA: TGCGCCAGCAGCCAAGATGGGACAGCGAATCAGCCCCAGCATTTT.

This clonotype has only a few counts. The chain carries TRBV5-6 and TRBJ2-5; TRBD2 matches 14 bases. V gave up 7 bases and J gave up 0 bases; unmatched junction bases: 14. Looked up from germline, CDR1 is SGHDT and CDR2 is YYEEEE. This CDR3 comprises 19 residues. CDR3 residues: CASASLGTSGSSYQETQYF. CDR3 nucleotide sequence: TGTGCCAGCGCAAGTTTGGGGACTAGCGGGAGCTCGTACCAAGAGACCCAGTACTTC.

CDR3 DNA: TGCAGTGCTCCGGACAGGGTGGGGAAAAATAGCAATCAGCCCCAGCATTTT. This translates into CSAPDRVGKNSNQPQHF. This chain links TRBV20-1 with TRBJ1-5, with 8 bases that match TRBD1. Trimming at V came to 5 bases and at J to 0 bases, leaving 12 bases not matched to a gene. The CDR3 is 17 amino acids. Germline V gene lookup returns CDR1 DFQATT and CDR2 SNEGSKA (reference sequence).

This chain joins TRBV24-1 and TRBJ2-1; 15 bases line up with TRBD2. The CDR3 consists of 16 residues. Germline trimming cut 4 bases from V and 10 bases from J; bases unmatched to any gene: 7. The germline V gene encodes CDR1 KGHDR and CDR2 SFDVKD. Written as DNA, the CDR3 is TGTGCCACCAGTGACCTCGGGACTAGCGGGAGGCCCGAGCAGTTCTTC. This gives the protein CATSDLGTSGRPEQFF.

A few counts support this clonotype. This chain joins TRBV5-5 and TRBJ2-5; possible D gene TRBD2, 5 bases. The CDR3 consists of 13 residues. The V and J ends lost 4 bases and 5 bases respectively, with 12 bases between them. CDR1 SGHKS and CDR2 YYEKEE come from the germline V gene (reference sequence). The CDR3 here is CASSRALAETQYF. The CDR3 nucleotides read TGTGCCAGCAGCCGGGCCCTAGCTGAGACCCAGTACTTC.

This clonotype was seen a few times. The V call is TRBV7-6, the J call TRBJ2-3; 8 bases line up with TRBD2. V lost 5 bases, J lost 5 bases, and 9 bases stayed unmatched. The CDR3 covers 15 residues. Germline lookup yields CDR1 SGHVS and CDR2 FNYEAQ. CDR3 coding DNA: TGTGCCAGCAGCCAGCTACTAGCGGAGATAGATACGCAGTATTTT. This sequence encodes CASSQLLAEIDTQYF. Combining the CDR3 with reference TRBV7-6 and TRBJ2-3 gives the whole variable domain GAGVSQSPRYKVTKRGQDVALRCDPISGHVSLYWYRQALGQGPEFLTYFNYEAQQDKSGLPNDRFSAERPEGSISTLTIQRTEQRDSAMYRCASSQLLAEIDTQYFGPGTRLTVL.

This clonotype was counted only a few times. The rearrangement uses TRBV7-9 and TRBJ1-5; D not certain. Germline CDR1 reads SEHNR; CDR2 reads FQNEAQ (reference sequence). V dropped 1 base and J dropped 1 base, with 8 bases sitting between them. This CDR3 is built from 15 residues. CDR3 residues: CASSLGGNSNQPQHF. The CDR3 bases are TGTGCCAGCAGCTTAGGAGGGAACAGCAATCAGCCCCAGCATTTT.